The clone carrying this TCR beta chain came up a few times. Its antigen is currently unknown. A single record per CDR3 protein comes from TCRdb applying MiXCR to the reads. Here the sample spans around 530,000 distinct CDR3 sequences, more than 20% being singletons. Losses at the gene ends were 5 bases for V and 6 bases for J; bases not matched to a gene: 5. The V gene's germline CDR1 is SGHTA and CDR2 FQGNSA. The CDR3 is made up of 15 amino acids. The source of the sample is a study of T cell repertoires in cytomegalovirus infection. Turning to the study itself: Public TCR beta signatures provided an indication of both CMV infection and a matching HLA type.

Findings and caveats of the study: Dominant in the ex vivo response were TCR beta clonotypes restricted by HLA-C and specific for CMV. Accumulated public TCR beta family frequency recognized individuals carrying CMV together with the relevant HLA.

The chain is built from TRBV7-2 and TRBJ2-2, with 11 bases identical to TRBD2. Material: PBMCs. This TCR was sampled from a human donor in good health (CMV status not recorded). Some clones in this sample may be carry-over from other donors' samples. The CDR3 region is CASSVEGLAAGELFF. The CDR3 DNA reads TGTGCCAGCAGCGTAGAGGGACTAGCGGCCGGGGAGCTGTTTTTT.